Listed here are 14 T cell receptor beta chains from one sample, sequenced in a study of blood T cell repertoires in COVID-19. TCRdb's table, derived via immunoSEQ multiplex PCR, lists solely in-frame clones and lacks some. The table includes about 66,000 clones, over 80% detected once. The specimen sequenced was peripheral blood. These receptors were obtained from a human donor in a cohort sampled during active COVID-19.

The genes are TRBV19 and TRBJ2-1; TRBD2 matches at 10 bases. Germline assignment: CDR1 LNHDA and CDR2 SQIVND (reference sequence). This CDR3 comprises 15 residues. Unmatched junction bases numbered 6, after V lost 5 bases and J lost 5 bases. The CDR3 loop is CASSFLAGVNNEQFF. The DNA of the CDR3 is TGTGCCAGTAGTTTTCTAGCGGGGGTGAACAATGAGCAGTTCTTC.

This chain connects TRBV5-5 to TRBJ1-2; 8 bases agree with TRBD1. Trimming removed 4 bases from V and 6 bases from J; junction bases left unmatched: 11. This CDR3 has 15 amino acids. The V gene's germline CDR1 is SGHKS and CDR2 YYEKEE (reference sequence). CDR3 in amino acids: CASSGTGTGGHGYTF. CDR3 coding DNA: TGTGCCAGCAGCGGAACCGGGACAGGAGGACATGGCTACACCTTC. The full variable domain, with the rest looked up from reference TRBV5-5 and TRBJ1-2, is DAGVTQSPTHLIKTRGQQVTLRCSPISGHKSVSWYQQVLGQGPQFIFQYYEKEERGRGNFPDRFSARQFPNYSSELNVNALLLGDSALYLCASSGTGTGGHGYTFGSGTRLTVV.

The chain couples TRBV6-5 to TRBJ2-3; 9 bases are shared with TRBD2. The V gene's germline CDR1 is MNHEY and CDR2 SVGAGI. Trimming cost V 7 bases and J 11 bases; bases outside gene matches: 7. CDR3 size: 12 residues. The CDR3 DNA reads TGTGCCAGCATGATTAGCGGGGGCGTGCAGTATTTT. This codes for CASMISGGVQYF.

The rearrangement links TRBV29-1 to TRBJ2-4; the match to TRBD1 covers 7 bases. Germline assignment: CDR1 SQVTM and CDR2 ANQGSEA. The CDR3 extends over 13 amino acids. Trimming cost V 5 bases and J 1 base; bases outside gene matches: 2. CDR3 sequence reads: CSVKGAAKNIQYF. CDR3 nucleotide sequence: TGCAGCGTTAAGGGGGCGGCCAAAAACATTCAGTACTTC.

The chain is built from TRBV7-2 and TRBJ2-7; 9 bases are a match to TRBD2. Germline V gene sequence: CDR1 SGHTA, CDR2 FQGNSA. The CDR3 contains 16 residues. V was clipped by 1 base and J by 5 bases; unmatched bases: 9. CDR3 nucleotides: TGTGCCAGCAGCTTAGAGATCCTAGCGGGAAGCCACGAGCAGTACTTC. Translated, it gives CASSLEILAGSHEQYF.

This chain uses TRBV29-1 with TRBJ2-1, with D unresolved. Trimming removed 4 bases at V and 12 bases at J, with 22 bases between. The length of the CDR3 is 14 residues. In germline, CDR1 is SQVTM, CDR2 ANQGSEA. The DNA of the CDR3 is TGCAGCGTTGCTTCCGGAGAAAAATATCTGGTGCAGTTCTTC. Its protein is CSVASGEKYLVQFF.

The gene calls are TRBV6-5 and TRBJ1-2; D may be TRBD1 (5 bases). V was clipped by 6 bases and J by 6 bases, with 17 bases between them. Germline V gives CDR1 MNHEY, CDR2 SVGAGI. CDR3 length: 14 amino acids. This CDR3 is CASSKDGRVNGYTF. The CDR3 DNA reads as TGTGCCAGCAGCAAAGACGGCAGGGTAAATGGCTACACCTTC.

This clone appeared a few times. The CDR3 bases are TGTGCCAGCAGCCCCCAGAAGAACTACGAGCAGTACTTC. As protein: CASSPQKNYEQYF. The V and J genes are TRBV5-4 and TRBJ2-7, with D unclear. CDR3 length equals 13 residues. Trimming took off 4 bases at V and 3 bases at J, with 11 bases between the two ends. In germline, CDR1 is SGHNT, CDR2 YYREEE (reference sequence).

This clone was observed a few times. This chain uses TRBV1 with TRBJ2-7; TRBD2 is the table's D call, not checked against the DNA. TRBV1 is labeled a pseudogene. CDR3 size: 15 residues. CDR3 nucleotides: TGCACCAGCAGCTCACGGACTAGCGGGCACTACGAGCAGTACTTC. Translating it yields CTSSSRTSGHYEQYF.

V gene TRBV7-6 combines with J gene TRBJ1-4, with D tentatively TRBD1 (5 bases). The V gene lost 2 bases and the J gene lost 3 bases, with 16 bases spanning the gap. The germline V gene encodes CDR1 SGHVS and CDR2 FNYEAQ. The CDR3 consists of 17 residues. In DNA form, the CDR3 reads TGTGCCAGCAGCTTATATTCAAGGGGAGGGTCTAATGAAAAACTGTTTTTT. Translated: CASSLYSRGGSNEKLFF.

The rearrangement uses TRBV5-6 and TRBJ2-7; 8 nucleotides line up with TRBD1. Per the germline V gene, CDR1 is SGHDT and CDR2 is YYEEEE. Trimming at V came to 0 bases and at J to 0 bases, leaving 5 bases not matched to a gene. The CDR3 extends over 16 amino acids. CDR3 sequence reads: CASSLAAGQGSYEQYF. The CDR3 DNA reads as TGTGCCAGCAGCTTGGCCGCAGGACAGGGCTCCTACGAGCAGTACTTC.

This chain links TRBV4-3 with TRBJ2-5; 7 nucleotides line up with TRBD2. The germline V gene has CDR1 LGHNA and CDR2 YSLEER. This CDR3 is 15 amino acids long. The junction had 8 bases not matched to a gene; V was cut back by 4 bases and J by 3 bases. The CDR3, as DNA: TGCGCCAGCAGCCCCTTGGGCGGGGGAAAAGAGACCCAGTACTTC. It codes for CASSPLGGGKETQYF.

V and J are TRBV7-3 and TRBJ2-3; D is unclear. The germline V and J ends were trimmed by 3 bases and 0 bases, with 7 bases remaining between them. The CDR3 is made up of 14 amino acids. Germline V CDR1 and CDR2: SGHTA, FQGTGA. CDR3: CASSLTGSTDTQYF. CDR3 in DNA: TGTGCCAGCAGCTTGACCGGGAGCACAGATACGCAGTATTTT. Using reference TRBV7-3 and TRBJ2-3 for the parts outside the CDR3, the full variable domain is GAGVSQTPSNKVTEKGKYVELRCDPISGHTALYWYRQSLGQGPEFLIYFQGTGAADDSGLPNDRFFAVRPEGSVSTLKIQRTERGDSAVYLCASSLTGSTDTQYFGPGTRLTVL.

This chain joins TRBV3-1 (or the pseudogene TRBV3-2) and TRBJ2-3; 7 nucleotides align to TRBD1. The CDR3 is 17 amino acids. V shed 4 bases and J 0 bases; nucleotides not matched to a gene: 10. Germline values: CDR1 LGHDT, CDR2 YNNKEL (reference sequence). The CDR3 sequence: CASSLGTAGGSTDTQYF. The CDR3 nucleotides are TGTGCCAGCAGCCTGGGGACAGCCGGCGGTAGCACAGATACGCAGTATTTT.